A selection of T cell receptor beta chains follows, all from one sample in a study of regulatory T cells in long-lasting Graves disease. A single record per CDR3 protein comes from TCRdb applying MiXCR to the multiplex PCR reads. The data contain about 210,000 distinct CDR3 sequences, approximately 18% of them singletons. The same data also contributed to another study, on T cells in Graves' hyperthyroidism and ophthalmopathy.

Sequenced here: peripheral blood mononuclear cells (PBMCs), sampled at new diagnosis, from a patient treated with antithyroid drugs. These TCRs come from a woman under 40 with Graves disease. The CDR3 runs from the conserved cysteine through the conserved F or W.

>TRBV6-5|TRBJ2-5
CASSYSNLAPQTQYF
>TRBV6-1|TRBJ2-7
CASAGTGRSYEQYF
>TRBV28|TRBJ2-6
CASRGGANVLTF
>TRBV4-1|TRBJ1-4
CASSPDNAGGVNREKLFF
>TRBV27|TRBJ2-3
CASSLQGRGTDTQYF
>TRBV27|TRBJ1-1
CASSSWTAMNTEAFF
>TRBV27|TRBJ2-6
CASSLSISGANVLTF
>TRBV27|TRBJ2-1
CASSDRLGARNEQFF
>TRBV6-1|TRBJ1-4
CASSGQSNEKLFF
>TRBV15|TRBJ2-5
CATSPAKLAGGAQETQYF
>TRBV11-3|TRBJ2-7
CASSSTGTGPYEQYF
>TRBV7-8|TRBJ2-3
CASSQTFTDTQYF
>TRBV24-1|TRBJ2-2
CATSDFGGTGELFF
>TRBV28|TRBJ2-2
CATMFSAGGLHGELFF
>TRBV28|TRBJ2-7
CASSSRTPHEQYF
>TRBV11-2|TRBJ2-3
CASSLVAGVSDTQYF
>TRBV4-1|TRBJ1-4
CASSQGRSEKLFF
>TRBV4-1|TRBJ2-7
CASSPQSPPYEQYF
>TRBV29-1|TRBJ2-7
CSVEDGDRASYEQYF
>TRBV6-2/TRBV6-3|TRBJ1-6
CASSYSSGLRSPLHF
>TRBV7-9|TRBJ2-6
CASSPTSGANVLTF
>TRBV19|TRBJ1-2
CASKRDLIPRGGYTF
>TRBV6-5|TRBJ1-6
CASSYDRAESPLHF
>TRBV5-1|TRBJ2-3
CASSLTTGGDTQYF
>TRBV11-2|TRBJ1-2
CASSAEQGSNYGYTF
>TRBV28|TRBJ1-1
CASGTGILAEAFF
>TRBV27|TRBJ2-3
CASSSGLAVDTQYF